Below are 17 T cell receptor beta chains sequenced from a single sample in a study of graft-versus-host responses after intestinal transplantation. Their antigens are not known. Only in-frame clones appear in the TCRdb table, and some are missing; sequencing was by immunoSEQ multiplex PCR. The sample includes more than 95,000 clones, roughly nine tenths seen only once; the top ten take 0.7% to 0.9%. Sequencing used unstimulated CD4+ T cells sorted from spleen or lymph node cells, obtained before intestinal transplant. The source of these receptors is a human donor who received an intestinal transplant.

This clone has just one count. CDR3: CASSQGVVREYEQYF. The CDR3 DNA reads TGTGCCAGCAGCCAAGGGGTAGTCAGGGAATACGAGCAGTACTTC. This chain connects TRBV14 to TRBJ2-5, with D perhaps matching TRBD1 (5 bases). The DNA end is more similar to TRBJ2-7, so the J call may be wrong. Germline V CDR1 and CDR2: SGHDN, FVKESK. This CDR3 is built from 15 residues.

In nucleotides, the CDR3 is TGTGCCAGCAGGGAACGCACAGATACGCAGTATTTT. Residues: CASRERTDTQYF. V and J are TRBV2 and TRBJ2-3; no firm D call. Trimming removed 6 bases from V and 1 base from J, with 5 bases in between. CDR3 size: 12 residues. The germline gives CDR1 SNHLY, CDR2 FYNNEI.

V and J are TRBV5-1 and TRBJ1-6; 8 nucleotides align to TRBD1. CDR1 is SGHRS, CDR2 YFSETQ, per germline. The CDR3 contains 17 residues. The V and J ends lost 4 bases and 0 bases, in that order; junction bases with no gene match: 6. The CDR3: CASSAGQDYSYNSPLHF. CDR3 in DNA: TGCGCCAGCAGCGCGGGACAGGATTACTCCTATAATTCACCCCTCCACTTT.

The gene calls are TRBV5-1 and TRBJ2-3; 10 nucleotides agree with TRBD2. Germline V gives CDR1 SGHRS, CDR2 YFSETQ. V dropped 0 bases and J dropped 1; count of bases not matched to a gene: 2. The CDR3 is 16 residues long. CDR3 amino acids: CASSLELAGRTDTQYF. The DNA for the CDR3 is TGCGCCAGCAGCTTGGAACTAGCGGGGCGCACAGATACGCAGTATTTT.

The CDR3 sequence is CASSYRQDYGYTF. Written as DNA, the CDR3 is TGTGCCAGCAGTTATCGACAGGACTATGGCTACACCTTC. This rearrangement joins TRBV6-5 to TRBJ1-2; D is possibly TRBD1 (6 bases). The CDR3 is made up of 13 amino acids. Germline values: CDR1 MNHEY, CDR2 SVGAGI. With 3 bases removed from V and 3 bases from J, the gap between germline ends came to 8 bases.

This clone has a single count. The chain couples TRBV28 to TRBJ1-2, with D perhaps TRBD1 (6 bases). The CDR3 loop spans 14 amino acids. Trimming cost V 2 bases and J 8 bases, with 15 bases left between them. Germline CDR1 MDHEN, CDR2 SYDVKM. The CDR3 sequence is CASSLPSTGGGYTF. The CDR3 nucleotides are TGTGCCAGCAGTTTACCCTCGACAGGAGGGGGCTACACCTTC.

The chain carries TRBV4-1 and TRBJ1-3, with 9 bases identical to TRBD1. Germline V CDR1 and CDR2: MGHRA, YSYEKL. V shed 4 bases, J shed 5 bases, and the junction held 3 bases outside the gene matches. The CDR3 length is 14 residues. CDR3 nucleotides: TGCGCCAGCAGCCCTGGACAGGGGAGAAACACCATATATTTT. Its translation: CASSPGQGRNTIYF.

As for this clone: At one of its ends the junction is not consistent with the germline gene, which may arise from a read error. The chain carries TRBV5-1 and TRBJ1-1; 7 nucleotides align to TRBD1. Germline V gives CDR1 SGHRS, CDR2 YFSETQ. The CDR3 contains 13 residues. CDR3 loop: CATSRQGRAEAFF. The CDR3 nucleotides read TGTGCCACCAGCCGACAGGGACGCGCTGAAGCTTTCTTT.

This clone was seen a handful of times. The gene calls are TRBV10-3 and TRBJ1-2; 8 bases map to TRBD1. From germline, CDR1 is ENHRY and CDR2 SYGVKD. V shed 9 bases, J shed 3 bases, and the junction held 9 bases outside the gene matches. The CDR3 is 14 residues long. The CDR3: CAITPTGAHYGYTF. For the CDR3, the DNA is TGTGCCATAACGCCGACAGGGGCCCACTATGGCTACACCTTC.

The rearrangement joins TRBV5-1 to TRBJ1-2, with 9 bases aligning to TRBD1. With 2 bases clipped from V and 7 bases from J, the junction kept 6 bases outside the gene matches. Germline loops: CDR1 SGHRS, CDR2 YFSETQ. The CDR3 consists of 14 residues. CDR3 in amino acids: CASSLEGQGSGYTF. CDR3 sequence (DNA): TGCGCCAGCAGCTTAGAAGGACAGGGGAGTGGCTACACCTTC.

The chain links TRBV2 to TRBJ1-1; tentatively, D is TRBD1 (6 bases). The germline V gene encodes CDR1 SNHLY and CDR2 FYNNEI. The CDR3 extends over 13 amino acids. The V gene lost 6 bases and the J gene lost 7 bases, with 15 bases spanning the gap. The DNA of the CDR3 is TGTGCCAGCAGCAACCAACAGGGTGGTGAAGCTTTCTTT. Its translation is CASSNQQGGEAFF.

J is TRBJ2-3 and V is TRBV7-6; 7 positions agree with TRBD1. The ends lost 1 base at V and 5 bases at J; junction bases unmatched: 0. This CDR3 is 13 amino acids long. CDR1 SGHVS and CDR2 FNYEAQ come from the germline V gene. CDR3 in amino acids: CASSLGQGDTQYF. The CDR3 nucleotides read TGTGCCAGCAGCTTAGGACAGGGAGATACGCAGTATTTT. The complete variable domain, with remaining parts taken from reference TRBV7-6 and TRBJ2-3, reads GAGVSQSPRYKVTKRGQDVALRCDPISGHVSLYWYRQALGQGPEFLTYFNYEAQQDKSGLPNDRFSAERPEGSISTLTIQRTEQRDSAMYRCASSLGQGDTQYFGPGTRLTVL.

The chain couples TRBV11-2 to TRBJ1-4, with TRBD1 identical over 11 bases. CDR1 is SGHAT and CDR2 is FQNNGV in the germline V gene. The CDR3 has 14 residues. V lost 5 bases to trimming and J lost 10 bases; unmatched junction nucleotides: 6. CDR3 sequence (DNA): TGTGCCAGCAGCGCCGGGACAGGGGGAGGAAAACTGTTTTTT. Translated, it gives CASSAGTGGGKLFF.

The gene calls are TRBV11-2 and TRBJ2-4, with a weak D call TRBD2 (5 bases). V shed 2 bases and J shed 0 bases, with 20 bases lying between them. CDR3 length: 19 residues. Germline V lookup: CDR1 SGHAT, CDR2 FQNNGV. The CDR3 loop is CASSLLTRTRPLAKNIQYF. The CDR3 region has the DNA TGTGCCAGCAGCTTATTGACCAGGACTCGACCTCTAGCCAAAAACATTCAGTACTTC.

The rearrangement joins TRBV11-2 to TRBJ1-4; D is ambiguous. V lost 4 bases to trimming and J lost 10 bases, with 16 bases between them. Germline CDR1 reads SGHAT; CDR2 reads FQNNGV. The CDR3 extends over 14 amino acids. CDR3 DNA sequence: TGTGCCAGCAGCTCGAGAGCCTCGGGCGGAAAACTGTTTTTT. This translates into CASSSRASGGKLFF.

The genes are TRBV7-9 and TRBJ2-2; 9 bases map to TRBD2. Trimming took 5 bases from V and 0 from J; bases not matched to a gene: 10. The CDR3 consists of 18 residues. Per the germline V gene, CDR1 is SEHNR and CDR2 is FQNEAQ (reference sequence). The CDR3 DNA sequence: TGTGCCAGCAGCCCTGGGAATAGCGGGGGAGCGAACACCGGGGAGCTGTTTTTT. Residues: CASSPGNSGGANTGELFF.

V is TRBV9 and J is TRBJ2-5; the D call may be TRBD1 or TRBD2 (5 bases each). CDR3 size: 13 residues. The V end lost 0 bases, the J end lost 7 bases, and 10 bases lay between the germline ends. Looked up from germline, CDR1 is SGDLS and CDR2 is YYNGEE. CDR3 sequence reads: CASSVGDVGTQYF. The CDR3 DNA reads as TGTGCCAGCAGCGTAGGGGACGTAGGGACCCAGTACTTC.